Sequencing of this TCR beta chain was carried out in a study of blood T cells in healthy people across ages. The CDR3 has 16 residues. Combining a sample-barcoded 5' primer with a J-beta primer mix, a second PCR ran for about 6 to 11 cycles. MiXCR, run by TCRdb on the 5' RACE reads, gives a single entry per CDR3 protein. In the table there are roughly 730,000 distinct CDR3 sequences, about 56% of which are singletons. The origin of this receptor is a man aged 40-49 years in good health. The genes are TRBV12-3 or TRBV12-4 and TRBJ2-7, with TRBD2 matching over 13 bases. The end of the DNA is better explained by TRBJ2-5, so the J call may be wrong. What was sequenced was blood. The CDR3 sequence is CASSTGLAGVIETQYF. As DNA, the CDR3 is TGTGCCAGCAGCACTGGACTAGCGGGAGTCATAGAGACCCAGTACTTC.